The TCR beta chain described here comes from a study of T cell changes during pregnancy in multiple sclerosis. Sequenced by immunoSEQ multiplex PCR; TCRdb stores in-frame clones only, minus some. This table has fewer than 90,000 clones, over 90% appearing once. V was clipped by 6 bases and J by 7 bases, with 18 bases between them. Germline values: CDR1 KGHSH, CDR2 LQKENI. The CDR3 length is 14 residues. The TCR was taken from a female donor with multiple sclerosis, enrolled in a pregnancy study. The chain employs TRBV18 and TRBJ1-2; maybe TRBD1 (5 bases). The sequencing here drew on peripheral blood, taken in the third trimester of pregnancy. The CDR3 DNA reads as TGTGCCAGCTCGCCTCTCCAGGGATTGAGTGGCTACACCTTC. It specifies CASSPLQGLSGYTF.